Each of the 9 T cell receptor beta chains below was sequenced from the same sample in a study of shared clonotypes between healthy human individuals (dated by TCRdb to the early 2020s). Libraries were built with the immunoSEQ multiplex PCR assay. TCRdb retrieved this table from immuneACCESS and kept in-frame rearrangements only. Not all clones are present; in checked studies, unresolved V genes account for under half, and no reason is known for the remainder. Present in this sample are hundreds of thousands of clones, roughly 80% of which were seen just once. The top ten clonotypes cover 13% of the sample. The sequencing input was PBMCs. These receptors were collected from a woman between 35 and 50 years old in good health. Some clones in this sample may be carry-over from other donors' samples.

This chain joins TRBV7-6 and TRBJ2-3; TRBD2 agrees at 9 bases. Per the germline V gene, CDR1 is SGHVS and CDR2 is FNYEAQ. The junction had 7 bases not matched to a gene; V was cut back by 4 bases and J by 5 bases. This CDR3 is built from 15 residues. This chain's CDR3 is CASSWVSGGGDTQYF. The CDR3 DNA reads as TGTGCCAGCAGCTGGGTTAGCGGGGGCGGAGATACGCAGTATTTT.

The V gene is TRBV27, the J gene TRBJ2-1; a weak D match, TRBD2 (6 bases). Deletions cut 5 bases from V and 6 bases from J, with 11 bases between. Germline loops: CDR1 MNHEY, CDR2 SMNVEV (reference sequence). The CDR3 sequence is 13 residues long. The CDR3 DNA sequence: TGTGCCAGCAGTCTCGGGAGTCCCAATGAGCAGTTCTTC. It codes for CASSLGSPNEQFF.

The rearrangement uses TRBV4-2 and TRBJ2-7; 7 bases are a match to TRBD1. The CDR3 length is 14 residues. Germline CDR1 and CDR2: LGHNA and YNFKEQ. The ends lost 5 bases at V and 4 bases at J; junction bases unmatched: 8. The DNA for the CDR3 is TGTGCCAGCAGCAGAACCGGGACAGCTTACGAGCAGTACTTC. Translating gives CASSRTGTAYEQYF.

The chain has TRBV29-1 and TRBJ2-2; no firm D call. V was clipped by 5 bases and J by 5 bases, with 12 bases between them. CDR3 length: 13 residues. Germline CDR1 and CDR2: SQVTM and ANQGSEA. Here the CDR3 reads CSVIPDLTGELFF. The CDR3, as DNA: TGCAGCGTTATACCCGACTTAACCGGGGAGCTGTTTTTT.

This clone was detected only a few times. V gene TRBV19 combines with J gene TRBJ2-1, with 8 bases matching TRBD2. The CDR3 extends over 15 amino acids. Losses at the gene ends were 3 bases for V and 6 bases for J; bases not matched to a gene: 7. Germline V gene sequence: CDR1 LNHDA, CDR2 SQIVND (reference sequence). The CDR3 reads CASSIPGLAFNEQFF. The CDR3 region has the DNA TGTGCCAGTAGTATTCCCGGACTAGCATTCAATGAGCAGTTCTTC.

V is TRBV7-9 and J is TRBJ1-5; D is uncertain. Germline CDR1 is SEHNR and CDR2 is FQNEAQ (reference sequence). This CDR3 spans 13 amino acids. V was pared by 5 bases and J by 6 bases, with 11 bases between. CDR3 residues: CASSPPGGQPQHF. CDR3 nucleotides: TGTGCCAGCAGCCCCCCGGGTGGTCAGCCCCAGCATTTT.

This CDR3 reads CASSQAGRALNYEQYF. The CDR3 DNA reads TGCGCCAGCAGCCAAGCCGGGAGGGCCCTTAATTACGAGCAGTACTTC. V usage is TRBV4-3 and J usage is TRBJ2-7; 8 bases map to TRBD2. This CDR3 is built from 16 residues. The ends lost 1 base at V and 4 bases at J; junction bases unmatched: 9. Germline loops: CDR1 LGHNA, CDR2 YSLEER.

This clone was found once. CDR3 region: CASSQEPRDEQFF. In DNA form, the CDR3 reads TGTGCCAGCAGCCAAGAACCCAGGGATGAGCAGTTCTTC. The J gene is TRBJ2-1, the V gene TRBV4-2, with D possibly matching TRBD1 (5 bases). V was clipped by 0 bases and J by 8 bases, with 8 bases between them. CDR1 LGHNA and CDR2 YNFKEQ come from the germline V gene. The CDR3 has 13 residues.

This clone showed up many times. The genes are TRBV14 and TRBJ2-1; 12 bases are shared with TRBD1. In germline, CDR1 is SGHDN, CDR2 FVKESK. The V and J ends lost 7 bases and 7 bases, in that order; junction bases with no gene match: 8. The CDR3 has 15 residues. The CDR3, as DNA: TGTGCCAGCACTTCCGGGACAGGGGGCCATAATGAGCAGTTCTTC. It encodes CASTSGTGGHNEQFF. The full variable domain, its missing parts supplied by reference TRBV14 and TRBJ2-1, is EAGVTQFPSHSVIEKGQTVTLRCDPISGHDNLYWYRRVMGKEIKFLLHFVKESKQDESGMPNNRFLAERTGGTYSTLKVQPAELEDSGVYFCASTSGTGGHNEQFFGPGTRLTVL.